The 18 T cell receptor beta chains below come from one sample, sequenced in a study of identical twins (dated by TCRdb to 2016 to 2018). Receptors were amplified or captured by 5' RACE. The instrument was an Illumina HiSeq 2000. In TCRdb, the public reads were trimmed at Q25 with fastp and aligned with MiXCR, with productive beta chains retained. Here each entry gathers all rows of one CDR3 protein and keeps the most common genes and DNA. Here the sample has around 1.7 million distinct CDR3 sequences; less than 40% occur a single time. Clones ranked in the top ten supply about 0.27% of the sample. The sample was cord blood. All receptors come from a newborn girl in good health.

The gene calls are TRBV29-1 and TRBJ2-3; either TRBD1 or TRBD2 may fit D (7 bases each). Germline CDR1 and CDR2: SQVTM and ANQGSEA. This CDR3 spans 13 amino acids. V dropped 4 bases and J dropped 4 bases, with 12 bases sitting between them. This CDR3 reads CSVARGRADTQYF. Here the CDR3 DNA reads TGCAGCGTTGCCAGGGGGAGGGCAGATACGCAGTATTTT.

The chain employs TRBV5-1 and TRBJ1-2, with D possibly matching TRBD1 (5 bases). Germline V gives CDR1 SGHRS, CDR2 YFSETQ. The V end lost 4 bases, the J end lost 4 bases, and 14 bases lay between the germline ends. There are 14 residues in the CDR3. The CDR3 bases are TGCGCCAGCAGCAGGGAGCAGGGACTCTATGGCTACACCTTC. Its translation is CASSREQGLYGYTF.

The chain is built from TRBV11-2 and TRBJ1-5; D uncertain. The CDR3 is 14 amino acids. Germline CDR1 SGHAT, CDR2 FQNNGV. The V end was cut by 1 base, the J end by 7 bases, with 11 bases between. The CDR3 is CASSLGGSKQPQHF. The CDR3 nucleotides are TGTGCCAGCAGCTTAGGTGGCAGTAAACAGCCCCAGCATTTT. The full variable domain, its missing parts supplied by reference TRBV11-2 and TRBJ1-5, is EAGVAQSPRYKIIEKRQSVAFWCNPISGHATLYWYQQILGQGPKLLIQFQNNGVVDDSQLPKDRFSAERLKGVDSTLKIQPAKLEDSAVYLCASSLGGSKQPQHFGDGTRLSIL.

This clonotype was found a few times. The gene calls are TRBV12-3 or TRBV12-4 and TRBJ2-2, with TRBD2 matching 11 bases. V lost 3 bases and J lost 6; bases outside the gene matches: 3. The CDR3 totals 15 residues. DNA for the CDR3: TGTGCCAGCAGTTTCGGACTAGCGGGTCCCGGGGAGCTGTTTTTT. As protein: CASSFGLAGPGELFF.

This rearrangement joins TRBV28 to TRBJ2-4; 9 positions match TRBD2. The J call may be incorrect, as the DNA end agrees better with TRBJ2-7. CDR1 is MDHEN, CDR2 SYDVKM, per germline. The CDR3 runs to 18 residues. Here the CDR3 reads CASSLMGEASGNCYEQYF. The DNA for the CDR3 is TGTGCCAGCAGTTTAATGGGGGAGGCTAGCGGGAATTGCTACGAGCAGTACTTC.

The J gene is TRBJ2-1, the V gene TRBV7-8; 7 bases are a match to TRBD1. The CDR3 is 14 amino acids. V was clipped by 4 bases and J by 10 bases; unmatched bases: 10. The germline gives CDR1 SGHVS, CDR2 FQNEAQ. Here the CDR3 DNA reads TGTGCCAGCAGCTCCCGGGACAGTTCATACGAGCAGTTCTTC. It specifies CASSSRDSSYEQFF.

This clonotype was counted only a few times. V and J are TRBV12-3 or TRBV12-4 and TRBJ2-3, with TRBD2 matching 11 bases. This CDR3 contains 17 residues. Trimming at V came to 3 bases and at J to 3 bases, leaving 8 bases not matched to a gene. CDR3 DNA: TGTGCCAGCAGTTTCCCCCTTAGCGGGGGGGAGACAGATACGCAGTATTTT. Translation gives CASSFPLSGGETDTQYF.

The chain joins TRBV4-1 to TRBJ2-3; the D is unclear. The CDR3 is 18 amino acids. V shed 1 base and J shed 0 bases, with 17 bases lying between them. Germline assignment: CDR1 MGHRA and CDR2 YSYEKL. The CDR3 spells CASSQGVSAIASTDTQYF. Written as DNA, the CDR3 is TGCGCCAGCAGCCAAGGAGTTTCGGCGATAGCTAGCACAGATACGCAGTATTTT.

This clonotype was counted between two and nine times. The V gene is TRBV24-1, the J gene TRBJ2-1; D call uncertain. The CDR3 extends over 15 amino acids. The ends were cut back, 0 bases at V and 6 bases at J, with 11 bases in the middle. CDR1 is KGHDR, CDR2 SFDVKD, per germline. CDR3 coding DNA: TGTGCCACCAGTGATTTGCAATTAGTCGGCAATGAGCAGTTCTTC. Its translation: CATSDLQLVGNEQFF.

V gene TRBV7-9 combines with J gene TRBJ2-1; possibly TRBD1 for D (6 bases). Germline V gives CDR1 SEHNR, CDR2 FQNEAQ (reference sequence). Trimming took 0 bases from V and 0 from J, leaving 15 bases between them. The CDR3 contains 18 residues. The CDR3 loop is CASSLAIHRDGSYNEQFF. Here the CDR3 DNA reads TGTGCCAGCAGCTTAGCGATTCACAGGGACGGCTCCTACAATGAGCAGTTCTTC.

V and J are TRBV7-9 and TRBJ2-2; D remains ambiguous. The CDR3 contains 13 residues. Trimming removed 5 bases from V and 6 bases from J, with 10 bases in between. CDR1 is SEHNR and CDR2 is FQNEAQ in the germline V gene (reference sequence). The CDR3 DNA reads as TGTGCCAGCAGCGCGGCCGTCTCCGGGGAGCTGTTTTTT. Translating gives CASSAAVSGELFF.

This clonotype has only a few counts. This rearrangement joins TRBV7-2 to TRBJ2-3; D perhaps matches TRBD2 (5 bases). The CDR3 length is 13 residues. V was shortened by 2 bases and J by 5 bases, with 8 bases between the two germline ends. Germline V gene lookup returns CDR1 SGHTA and CDR2 FQGNSA. Written as DNA, the CDR3 is TGTGCCAGCAGCTTAAATAGCGTAGATACGCAGTATTTT. Amino acids: CASSLNSVDTQYF.

The rearrangement links TRBV9 to TRBJ2-5; 9 nucleotides line up with TRBD2. The CDR3 contains 16 residues. Per the germline V gene, CDR1 is SGDLS and CDR2 is YYNGEE. J gave up 11 bases and V 4 bases, and 18 bases lay outside the gene matches. The CDR3 spells CASSPPGTSIRYEQYF. In DNA form, the CDR3 reads TGTGCCAGCAGCCCCCCCGGGACTAGCATTAGGTATGAGCAGTACTTC.

The CDR3 bases are TGTGCCAGCAGCTTGGCGGACAGGGGATATAGTTTAACACCCACAGATACGCAGTATTTT. Translated: CASSLADRGYSLTPTDTQYF. The chain employs TRBV5-6 and TRBJ2-3, with 9 bases aligning to TRBD1. Unmatched junction bases numbered 16, after V lost 0 bases and J lost 2 bases. This CDR3 is built from 20 residues. Germline V gene lookup returns CDR1 SGHDT and CDR2 YYEEEE. Complete variable domain (other parts from reference TRBV5-6 and TRBJ2-3): DAGVTQSPTHLIKTRGQQVTLRCSPKSGHDTVSWYQQALGQGPQFIFQYYEEEERQRGNFPDRFSGHQFPNYSSELNVNALLLGDSALYLCASSLADRGYSLTPTDTQYFGPGTRLTVL.

This clonotype has a handful of counts. The chain carries TRBV12-3 or TRBV12-4 and TRBJ1-2, with D hard to call. Trimming removed 11 bases from V and 8 bases from J, with 18 bases in between. This CDR3 spans 12 amino acids. CDR3 loop: CAASTPPGGYTF. In DNA, the CDR3 is TGTGCCGCCTCAACTCCGCCGGGGGGCTACACCTTC.

The chain uses TRBV28 and TRBJ1-5; TRBD1 is a possible D gene (5 bases). CDR1 is MDHEN and CDR2 is SYDVKM in the germline V gene. The CDR3 has 11 amino acids. Between the trimmed V and J ends, which lost 10 bases and 6 bases, there was a span of 10 bases. This chain's CDR3 is CATMRGQPQHF. CDR3 coding DNA: TGTGCCACCATGAGGGGTCAGCCCCAGCATTTT.

A remark on this clonotype: This may come from a read error, since a much larger clone is one base off. Here the CDR3 DNA reads TGCGCCAGCTCGATTGGAGATGCGCAGTATTTT. This gives the protein CASSIGDAQYF. The V and J genes are TRBV5-1 and TRBJ2-3; D is undetermined. This CDR3 has 11 residues. Germline values: CDR1 SGHRS, CDR2 YFSETQ.

This clonotype was counted a few times. The chain joins TRBV7-2 to TRBJ2-1; D ambiguous. Between the trimmed V and J ends, which lost 1 base and 5 bases, there was a span of 15 bases. Per germline, CDR1 SGHTA and CDR2 FQGNSA. The CDR3 is 16 amino acids. The chain's CDR3 is CASSLVLLMSDNEQFF. For the CDR3, the DNA is TGTGCCAGCAGCTTAGTCCTATTAATGAGTGACAATGAGCAGTTCTTC.